This T cell receptor beta chain appears in the sequencing data of a study of vaccination effects on CD4 cells after COVID-19. The data were produced by immunoSEQ multiplex PCR, yet TCRdb's version contains in-frame clones alone and is incomplete. Here the sample spans over 60,000 clones, around 74% being singletons. This clone appeared a few times. The antigen remains unidentified. The V and J ends lost 5 bases and 3 bases, in that order; junction bases with no gene match: 9. The germline CDR1 and CDR2 sequences are LNHDA and SQIVND (reference sequence). The CDR3 runs 15 residues. Ahead of sequencing, the ViraFEST assay grew antigen-specific CD4+ T cells using viral peptide pools. CD4+ T cells were isolated after 10 days of culture. Participants got two doses of BNT162b2 or mRNA-1273 vaccine. The culture medium for a few million PBMC per well included about 9.2 IU/ml IL-2 and roughly 10 ug/ml peptides. The authors exchanged half the medium for IL-2 medium on days 3 and 7.

The material was CD4+ T cells from PBMCs cultured with HCoV-229E spike peptides, obtained after COVID-19 vaccination. This TCR came from a human donor who received a COVID-19 vaccine. The chain has TRBV19 and TRBJ1-1; 7 bases map to TRBD1. This CDR3 is CASSRDRTGDTEAFF. The CDR3 DNA sequence: TGTGCCAGTAGTCGGGACAGAACAGGGGACACTGAAGCTTTCTTT.